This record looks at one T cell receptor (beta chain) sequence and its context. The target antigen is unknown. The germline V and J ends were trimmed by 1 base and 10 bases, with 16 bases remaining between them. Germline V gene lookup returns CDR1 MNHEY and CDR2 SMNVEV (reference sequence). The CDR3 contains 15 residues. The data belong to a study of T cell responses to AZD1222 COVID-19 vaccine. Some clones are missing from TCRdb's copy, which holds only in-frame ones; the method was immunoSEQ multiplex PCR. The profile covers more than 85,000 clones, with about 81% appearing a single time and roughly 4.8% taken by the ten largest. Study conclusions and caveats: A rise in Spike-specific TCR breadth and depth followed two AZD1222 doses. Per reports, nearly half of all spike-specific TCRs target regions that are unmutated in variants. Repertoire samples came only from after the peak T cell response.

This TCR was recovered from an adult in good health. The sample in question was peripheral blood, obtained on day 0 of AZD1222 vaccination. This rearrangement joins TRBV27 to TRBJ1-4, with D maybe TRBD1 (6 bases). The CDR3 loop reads CASSLWGAEHGKLFF. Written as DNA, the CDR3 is TGTGCCAGCAGTTTATGGGGGGCGGAACATGGAAAACTGTTTTTT.